Each of the 20 T cell receptor beta chains below was sequenced from the same sample in a study of T cells expressing NK-cell markers. TCRdb reprocessed the 5' RACE reads, with one entry per CDR3 protein and no DNA. Here the sample table reports around 260,000 distinct CDR3 sequences. The sequenced sample was blood T cells: a sorted CD56 or NKG2C T cell subset, CD4+ or CD8+ T cells, or bulk PBMC T cells (not recorded which). These TCRs come from a woman aged 18-70 years in good health.

The V call is TRBV7-9, the J call TRBJ2-7; TCRdb lists TRBD2, though no DNA is available to test this call. Per the germline V gene, CDR1 is SEHNR and CDR2 is FQNEAQ (reference sequence). This CDR3 has 15 amino acids. The CDR3 region is CASSLSGGRASEQYF.

This chain joins TRBV29-1 and TRBJ2-3. CDR1 is SQVTM, CDR2 ANQGSEA, per germline. This CDR3 spans 11 amino acids. CDR3 protein: CSVEATDTQYF.

V usage is TRBV15 and J usage is TRBJ1-2. Germline CDR1 and CDR2: LNHNV and YYDKDF (reference sequence). The CDR3 is 15 residues long. The CDR3: CATSRDLSAGYGYTF.

This sequence joins TRBV5-1 and TRBJ1-5; TCRdb's assignment of TRBD1 cannot be checked, as there is no DNA. This CDR3 contains 15 residues. Looked up from germline, CDR1 is SGHRS and CDR2 is YFSETQ. CDR3 protein: CASSLLGASNQPQHF.

The V and J genes are TRBV4-1 and TRBJ2-3; TCRdb's assignment of TRBD2 cannot be checked, as there is no DNA. The germline gives CDR1 MGHRA, CDR2 YSYEKL. The CDR3 spans 15 residues. This chain's CDR3 is CASSQVLAGVDTQYF.

The V call is TRBV5-1, the J call TRBJ2-3; TCRdb's D call of TRBD1 is untestable without DNA. Germline CDR1 SGHRS, CDR2 YFSETQ. This CDR3 comprises 16 residues. The CDR3 protein is CASRPNSGQSTDTQYF. Based on the CDR3 plus reference TRBV5-1 and TRBJ2-3, the full variable domain is KAGVTQTPRYLIKTRGQQVTLSCSPISGHRSVSWYQQTPGQGLQFLFEYFSETQRNKGNFPGRFSGRQFSNSRSEMNVSTLELGDSALYLCASRPNSGQSTDTQYFGPGTRLTVL.

The chain couples TRBV4-3 to TRBJ2-3; the TCRdb call, TRBD1, lacks DNA for checking. Germline CDR1 reads LGHNA; CDR2 reads YSLEER. The CDR3 loop spans 18 amino acids. CDR3: CASSQGPVGGAGADTQYF.

The gene calls are TRBV12-3 or TRBV12-4 and TRBJ2-7; lacking DNA, the TRBD2 call made by TCRdb goes unchecked. This CDR3 is 16 amino acids long. CDR3 sequence: CASSLRLAGPFGEQYF.

The rearrangement uses TRBV27 and TRBJ2-2; the D call from TCRdb, TRBD1, cannot be confirmed without DNA. This CDR3 spans 13 amino acids. Germline loops: CDR1 MNHEY, CDR2 SMNVEV (reference sequence). CDR3 sequence: CASSFRAAGELFF.

CDR3 sequence: CASRDRLAGGEQYF. The chain joins TRBV6-2 or TRBV6-3 to TRBJ2-7; TCRdb's assignment of TRBD2 cannot be checked, as there is no DNA. This CDR3 has 14 amino acids. Looked up from germline, CDR1 is MNHEY and CDR2 is SVGEGT.

This chain joins TRBV20-1 and TRBJ2-1; the TRBD2 assignment by TCRdb is unverifiable without DNA. CDR1 is DFQATT and CDR2 is SNEGSKA in the germline V gene (reference sequence). There are 13 residues in the CDR3. The CDR3 sequence: CSASLGLYNEQFF.

The V gene is TRBV12-3 or TRBV12-4, the J gene TRBJ1-6; TCRdb indicates TRBD1, and absent DNA this call remains unverified. The CDR3 is made up of 14 amino acids. The CDR3 here is CASSIDRGLYPLHF.

The chain has TRBV20-1 and TRBJ2-1; TCRdb designates TRBD1, a call that cannot be tested without DNA. The CDR3 is 12 residues long. Germline V gene lookup returns CDR1 DFQATT and CDR2 SNEGSKA (reference sequence). CDR3 residues: CSAQRGPVEQFF.

The chain carries TRBV16 and TRBJ2-7; the D call of TRBD1 rests on TCRdb alone, since no DNA is present to check it. The CDR3 consists of 16 residues. The V gene's germline CDR1 is KGHSY and CDR2 FQNENV. CDR3 sequence: CASSRQTGTRLGEQYF.

The genes are TRBV6-5 and TRBJ2-5. Germline V lookup: CDR1 MNHEY, CDR2 SVGAGI. CDR3 length: 14 amino acids. The CDR3 spells CASSYIGTQETQYF.

The J gene is TRBJ1-6, the V gene TRBV12-3 or TRBV12-4. The CDR3 spans 16 residues. CDR3 loop: CASSLRISSYNSPLHF.

The rearrangement uses TRBV14 and TRBJ2-3; TCRdb names TRBD2, which stays unverified in the absence of DNA. The CDR3 is 17 amino acids. CDR1 and CDR2 from the germline V gene are SGHDN and FVKESK. The CDR3 is CASSQGWRRGGEDTQYF.

The CDR3 sequence: CSARDWEGARGANVLTF. The gene calls are TRBV20-1 and TRBJ2-6; lacking DNA, the TRBD2 call made by TCRdb goes unchecked. CDR3 length equals 17 residues. The germline V gene encodes CDR1 DFQATT and CDR2 SNEGSKA (reference sequence).

The gene calls are TRBV7-3 and TRBJ2-1; the D gene TCRdb calls, TRBD1, cannot be checked with no DNA. Germline CDR1 and CDR2: SGHTA and FQGTGA. CDR3 length equals 13 residues. This CDR3 is CASSRTGANEQFF.

J is TRBJ2-5 and V is TRBV29-1; TCRdb names TRBD1, which stays unverified in the absence of DNA. The CDR3 has 11 residues. Germline V gene lookup returns CDR1 SQVTM and CDR2 ANQGSEA. CDR3 in amino acids: CSTGGKETQYF. The complete variable domain, with remaining parts taken from reference TRBV29-1 and TRBJ2-5, reads SAVISQKPSRDICQRGTSLTIQCQVDSQVTMMFWYRQQPGQSLTLIATANQGSEATYESGFVIDKFPISRPNLTFSTLTVSNMSPEDSSIYLCSTGGKETQYFGPGTRLLVL.